This TCR beta chain was recorded in a study of human T cells and chemical hapten exposure. The library tagged each cDNA molecule with unique molecular identifiers. TCRdb called the RACE reads again in MiXCR, with one record for every CDR3 protein. The sample carries about 380,000 distinct CDR3 sequences, roughly 4.8% recorded once. Time point indicated: patch test 1, 2 weeks after DPC sensitization. Treatment in this sample: therapeutic diphenylcyclopropenone sensitization with weekly scalp DPC. Ahead of applying each patch test, blood was sampled. This clonotype has at least ten counts. Sample: whole blood, taken in connection with sensitization to the hapten diphenylcyclopropenone (DPC). The clonotype originates from a woman aged 45 to 65 with alopecia areata. Some clones in this sample may be carry-over from other donors' samples.

The CDR3 reads CASSVGQGGQPQHF. CDR3 DNA: TGTGCCAGCAGCGTGGGACAGGGCGGTCAGCCCCAGCATTTT. The chain combines TRBV13 with TRBJ1-5; 9 bases are shared with TRBD1. Trimming removed 5 bases from V and 6 bases from J; junction bases left unmatched: 5. The CDR3 totals 14 residues. From germline, CDR1 is PRHDT and CDR2 FYEKMQ (reference sequence).